The clone carrying this TCR beta chain was recorded many times. No antigen is known for it. Germline loops: CDR1 SGHVS, CDR2 FQNEAQ. CDR3 length: 14 amino acids. V dropped 3 bases and J dropped 7 bases, with 14 bases sitting between them. These data are taken from a study of early T cells in non-severe SARS-CoV-2 infection. Unique molecular identifiers were affixed to single, distinct cDNA molecules. TCRdb fed the 5' RACE reads into MiXCR, producing one record per CDR3 protein. The sample carries some 61,000 distinct CDR3 sequences, approximately 8% recorded once. The study, taken as a whole, reports: CD4 and private specificities were missed by VDJdb matching, which favored anti-spike CD8 responses.

Sequencing used whole blood, obtained at baseline. The rearrangement joins TRBV7-8 to TRBJ2-3, with D tentatively TRBD2 (5 bases). The origin of this receptor is an adult who was a healthcare worker with PCR-confirmed SARS-CoV-2 infection or an uninfected control (not recorded which). This chain's CDR3 is CASSFRTEANTQYF. The CDR3 bases are TGTGCCAGCAGCTTTCGGACGGAGGCGAATACGCAGTATTTT.